A single sample is the source of the 27 T cell receptor beta chains below, sequenced in a study of T cells after yellow fever vaccination. Via MiXCR, TCRdb re-called the 5' RACE reads, giving one row per CDR3 protein. The table has under 350,000 distinct CDR3 sequences, about 4% seen once. This specimen consisted of PBMCs, obtained 5 days after the yellow fever booster vaccination. The receptors originated from a young man who received the YFV17D yellow fever vaccine.

This clonotype has at least ten counts. The chain is built from TRBV4-3 and TRBJ2-2, with 9 bases matching TRBD1. Unmatched junction bases numbered 8, after V lost 3 bases and J lost 3 bases. From germline, CDR1 is LGHNA and CDR2 YSLEER. The CDR3 consists of 17 residues. Written as DNA, the CDR3 is TGCGCCAGCAGCCATGTCCCGGGACAGGGAGACACCGGGGAGCTGTTTTTT. The encoded protein is CASSHVPGQGDTGELFF.

This clonotype was detected a few times. V gene TRBV10-3 combines with J gene TRBJ1-1, with 8 positions matching TRBD1. V lost 3 bases, J lost 4 bases, and 7 bases stayed unmatched. The length of the CDR3 is 15 residues. Germline V lookup: CDR1 ENHRY, CDR2 SYGVKD. The CDR3, as DNA: TGTGCCATCAGTGATTGGCAGGGGGCTGGCACTGAAGCTTTCTTT. Translating it yields CAISDWQGAGTEAFF.

V usage is TRBV7-2 and J usage is TRBJ2-1; 10 bases are a match to TRBD2. Germline CDR1 reads SGHTA; CDR2 reads FQGNSA. Germline trimming cut 2 bases from V and 9 bases from J; bases unmatched to any gene: 4. The length of the CDR3 is 14 residues. This CDR3 reads CASSLPPSGGEQFF. CDR3 coding DNA: TGTGCCAGCAGCTTACCCCCTAGCGGGGGTGAGCAGTTCTTC.

This clonotype has at least ten counts. The V call is TRBV25-1, the J call TRBJ1-4; a possible D gene is TRBD1 (5 bases). CDR3 length: 16 amino acids. Germline assignment: CDR1 MGHDK and CDR2 SYGVNS. Trimming shortened V by 1 base and J by 8 bases, and 17 bases separated the two germline ends. The CDR3 loop reads CASSESPAGIGEKLFF. The CDR3 DNA reads as TGTGCCAGCAGTGAATCCCCGGCAGGGATCGGAGAAAAACTGTTTTTT. Complete variable domain (other parts from reference TRBV25-1 and TRBJ1-4): EADIYQTPRYLVIGTGKKITLECSQTMGHDKMYWYQQDPGMELHLIHYSYGVNSTEKGDLSSESTVSRIRTEHFPLTLESARPSHTSQYLCASSESPAGIGEKLFFGSGTQLSVL.

Worth noting for this clonotype: A much larger clone sits a single nucleotide away, making a read error possible. V is TRBV18 and J is TRBJ1-2; 7 bases align to TRBD1. This CDR3 has 16 residues. In germline, CDR1 is KGHSH, CDR2 LQKENI. CDR3 sequence: CASSTPSRGLSYGYSF. CDR3 coding DNA: TGTGCCAGCTCAACACCCTCGAGGGGGCTCAGCTATGGCTACTCCTTC.

This rearrangement joins TRBV7-2 to TRBJ1-1, with D uncertain. Trimming took off 1 base at V and 7 bases at J, with 10 bases between the two ends. The CDR3 is 13 amino acids. Germline CDR1 reads SGHTA; CDR2 reads FQGNSA. CDR3 bases: TGTGCCAGCAGCTTAGGGCCGGGCCGTGAAGCTTTCTTT. Encoded protein: CASSLGPGREAFF.

This chain connects TRBV7-2 to TRBJ2-1; 7 positions match TRBD2. Looked up from germline, CDR1 is SGHTA and CDR2 is FQGNSA. Unmatched junction bases numbered 7, after V lost 6 bases and J lost 2 bases. The CDR3 runs 15 residues. The CDR3 loop reads CASRPGGGPYNEQFF. CDR3 coding DNA: TGTGCCAGCAGGCCGGGGGGAGGCCCCTACAATGAGCAGTTCTTC.

J is TRBJ2-1 and V is TRBV5-5; D is ambiguous. The V end lost 4 bases, the J end lost 9 bases, and 8 bases lay between the germline ends. The CDR3 has 11 amino acids. Germline CDR1 and CDR2: SGHKS and YYEKEE (reference sequence). CDR3 sequence: CASSQEGEQFF. Here the CDR3 DNA reads TGTGCCAGCAGCCAAGAAGGTGAGCAGTTCTTC.

This clonotype occurred many times. The rearrangement links TRBV5-1 to TRBJ2-3; a weak D match, TRBD2 (6 bases). Trimming removed 0 bases at V and 1 base at J, with 9 bases between. The CDR3 contains 15 residues. In germline, CDR1 is SGHRS, CDR2 YFSETQ. The DNA for the CDR3 is TGCGCCAGCAGCTTGGGCGGGGCCGGCACAGATACGCAGTATTTT. Its translation: CASSLGGAGTDTQYF.

The rearrangement uses TRBV6-2 or TRBV6-3 and TRBJ1-5; weak D call: TRBD1 (5 bases). The germline V gene has CDR1 MNHEY and CDR2 SVGEGT. The CDR3 spans 12 residues. V lost 8 bases and J 7 bases, leaving 12 bases between the germline ends. Here the CDR3 DNA reads TGTGCCAGCGGGGCCGGGGCGCAGCCCCAGCATTTT. Amino acids: CASGAGAQPQHF.

This clonotype occurred a few times. Relative to the germline gene, one junction end is altered; a read error may explain this. The genes are TRBV28 and TRBJ1-4, with D perhaps matching TRBD1 (5 bases). The V gene's germline CDR1 is MDHEN and CDR2 SYDVKM. This CDR3 has 11 residues. The CDR3: CASSLLGVTIF. Written as DNA, the CDR3 is TGTGCCAGCAGTTTGTTGGGGGTAACCATTTTT.

At least ten counts were recorded for this clonotype. V gene TRBV29-1 combines with J gene TRBJ2-7, with 14 bases fitting TRBD2. Looked up from germline, CDR1 is SQVTM and CDR2 is ANQGSEA. The V and J ends lost 6 bases and 5 bases, in that order; junction bases with no gene match: 3. There are 13 residues in the CDR3. This CDR3 is CSVGLAGDHEQYF. The CDR3 nucleotides read TGCAGCGTGGGACTAGCGGGGGACCACGAGCAGTACTTC.

The V gene is TRBV6-6, the J gene TRBJ2-1; weak D call: TRBD1 (6 bases). Germline V CDR1 and CDR2: MNHNY, SVGAGI (reference sequence). The CDR3 length is 14 residues. Trimming pared 5 bases from V and 4 bases from J, leaving 12 bases between. The CDR3 region is CASSQPGQYNEQFF. The CDR3 DNA follows: TGTGCCAGCAGTCAACCGGGACAATACAATGAGCAGTTCTTC.

There are a few counts of this clonotype. The gene calls are TRBV4-1 and TRBJ1-1, with D unclear. Trimming left V 5 bases short and J 6 bases short, with 13 bases between. Germline values: CDR1 MGHRA, CDR2 YSYEKL. This CDR3 region has 13 residues. CDR3 in amino acids: CASSSRGLAEAFF. The DNA of the CDR3 is TGCGCCAGCAGCTCCCGCGGATTGGCTGAAGCTTTCTTT.

Many counts were recorded for this clonotype. The chain joins TRBV5-6 to TRBJ1-2; D gene unclear. Germline V gene lookup returns CDR1 SGHDT and CDR2 YYEEEE. The CDR3 consists of 13 residues. V lost 4 bases and J 4 bases, leaving 11 bases between the germline ends. This CDR3 reads CASSTRRLYGYTF. The CDR3 region has the DNA TGTGCCAGCAGCACACGCAGGCTCTATGGCTACACCTTC.

The table lists this clonotype with many counts. The CDR3, as DNA: TGTGCCAGCACCAATGACAGGGGGCAAGATCAGCCCCAGCATTTT. This sequence encodes CASTNDRGQDQPQHF. The chain uses TRBV6-2 or TRBV6-3 and TRBJ1-5; 10 bases map to TRBD1. Trimming at V came to 7 bases and at J to 5 bases, leaving 8 bases not matched to a gene. Germline V gives CDR1 MNHEY, CDR2 SVGEGT. This CDR3 contains 15 residues.

The chain uses TRBV20-1 and TRBJ2-1; 8 nucleotides agree with TRBD2. Trimming at V came to 2 bases and at J to 4 bases, leaving 1 base not matched to a gene. Looked up from germline, CDR1 is DFQATT and CDR2 is SNEGSKA (reference sequence). The CDR3 length is 13 residues. CDR3 sequence reads: CSARRGGYNEQFF. The CDR3 DNA reads as TGCAGTGCTAGACGGGGGGGGTACAATGAGCAGTTCTTC.

A few counts support this clonotype. The chain joins TRBV4-1 to TRBJ2-7; no reliable D call. Germline V lookup: CDR1 MGHRA, CDR2 YSYEKL. The CDR3 runs to 14 residues. Trimming left V 4 bases short and J 6 bases short, with 16 bases between. The CDR3 region is CASSPQRAVSEQYF. CDR3 sequence (DNA): TGCGCCAGCAGCCCACAAAGGGCAGTTAGCGAGCAGTACTTC.

In DNA, the CDR3 is TGCAGTGCTGCGGCGCCGATTTCAGATACGCAGTATTTT. It yields the protein CSAAAPISDTQYF. The rearrangement uses TRBV20-1 and TRBJ2-3; unclear D gene. The CDR3 is 13 residues long. V was cut by 5 bases and J by 4 bases, with 13 bases left in between. CDR1 DFQATT and CDR2 SNEGSKA come from the germline V gene (reference sequence).

This clonotype was seen a few times. The DNA for the CDR3 is TGTGCCAGCAACCCGACTGAGACTCCCTATGGCTACACCTTC. Encoded protein: CASNPTETPYGYTF. The rearrangement uses TRBV5-5 and TRBJ1-2; D gene ambiguous. Between the trimmed V and J ends, which lost 6 bases and 4 bases, there was a span of 16 bases. The CDR3 spans 14 residues. The germline V gene has CDR1 SGHKS and CDR2 YYEKEE (reference sequence). Based on the CDR3 plus reference TRBV5-5 and TRBJ1-2, the full variable domain is DAGVTQSPTHLIKTRGQQVTLRCSPISGHKSVSWYQQVLGQGPQFIFQYYEKEERGRGNFPDRFSARQFPNYSSELNVNALLLGDSALYLCASNPTETPYGYTFGSGTRLTVV.

V and J are TRBV9 and TRBJ2-3, with 10 bases that match TRBD1. Looked up from germline, CDR1 is SGDLS and CDR2 is YYNGEE. This CDR3 is built from 18 residues. Trimming at V came to 3 bases and at J to 6 bases, leaving 16 bases not matched to a gene. In DNA, the CDR3 is TGTGCCAGCAGCGCGTGGGGAGGACAGGGGGGGGTTTTGGATACGCAGTATTTT. Amino acid sequence: CASSAWGGQGGVLDTQYF.

This clonotype was observed at least ten times. The genes are TRBV6-2 or TRBV6-3 and TRBJ1-1; 10 positions match TRBD1. CDR1 is MNHEY, CDR2 SVGEGT, per germline. Unmatched junction bases numbered 6, after V lost 5 bases and J lost 6 bases. There are 14 residues in the CDR3. The CDR3 nucleotides read TGTGCCAGCAGTACCGGACAGGGGGTCTCTGAAGCTTTCTTT. This translates into CASSTGQGVSEAFF.

At least ten counts were recorded for this clonotype. The chain recombines TRBV9 with TRBJ2-1; D is perhaps TRBD1 or TRBD2 (7 bases each). This CDR3 comprises 15 residues. V was cut by 7 bases and J by 0 bases, with 14 bases left in between. Germline-derived CDR1 and CDR2 are SGDLS and YYNGEE. The CDR3 is CASARGDSSYNEQFF. In nucleotides, the CDR3 is TGTGCCAGCGCCCGGGGGGACAGCTCCTACAATGAGCAGTTCTTC. The full variable domain, its missing parts supplied by reference TRBV9 and TRBJ2-1, is DSGVTQTPKHLITATGQRVTLRCSPRSGDLSVYWYQQSLDQGLQFLIQYYNGEERAKGNILERFSAQQFPDLHSELNLSSLELGDSALYFCASARGDSSYNEQFFGPGTRLTVL.

This clonotype was counted a few times. The chain employs TRBV9 and TRBJ2-2; D call uncertain. The CDR3 runs to 17 residues. V dropped 4 bases and J dropped 5 bases, with 21 bases sitting between them. CDR1 SGDLS and CDR2 YYNGEE come from the germline V gene. The CDR3 bases are TGTGCCAGCAGCCCCCTGCCTCCGCGGCCAGTAACCGGGGAGCTGTTTTTT. Its protein is CASSPLPPRPVTGELFF.

This clonotype appeared once. This chain connects TRBV13 to TRBJ2-7; D not resolved. Germline V gene data show CDR1 as PRHDT and CDR2 as FYEKMQ (reference sequence). The CDR3 runs to 17 residues. Trimming took off 0 bases at V and 0 bases at J, with 15 bases between the two ends. DNA for the CDR3: TGTGCCAGCAGCTTAGGGATCCTCAGTGGAAGCTCCTACGAGCAGTACGTC. Residues: CASSLGILSGSSYEQYV.

At least ten counts were recorded for this clonotype. The chain couples TRBV12-3 or TRBV12-4 to TRBJ1-2; perhaps TRBD1 as D (6 bases). This CDR3 contains 14 residues. Trimming cost V 5 bases and J 0 bases, with 10 bases left between them. CDR3 region: CASSAGQANYGYTF. Here the CDR3 DNA reads TGTGCCAGCAGTGCGGGACAAGCTAACTATGGCTACACCTTC.

This clonotype has only a few counts. V usage is TRBV7-2 and J usage is TRBJ1-5, with D uncertain. This CDR3 spans 18 amino acids. V was shortened by 5 bases and J by 2 bases, with 22 bases between the two germline ends. Germline loops: CDR1 SGHTA, CDR2 FQGNSA. The CDR3 loop is CASSPQSSPSEGNQPQHF. CDR3 DNA: TGTGCCAGCAGCCCCCAGTCGAGTCCCTCAGAGGGCAATCAGCCCCAGCATTTT.